Listed here is a single T cell receptor (beta chain). This clone was seen once. Its recognized antigen is unknown. No base-level quality is on record; no much larger clone is a single base apart. Libraries were made using the immunoSEQ multiplex PCR assay. TCRdb retrieved this table from immuneACCESS and kept in-frame rearrangements only. Not all clones are present; in checked studies, unresolved V genes account for under half, and no reason is known for the remainder. This sample is represented by fewer than 80,000 clones; 89% of them were singletons. The biggest ten clones account for roughly 0.9% of the sample. The CDR3 measures 15 amino acids from cysteine to phenylalanine. Just the 45-base CDR3 DNA is kept, in frame starting at base 1. Per the germline V gene, MDHEN is the CDR1 and SYDVKM is the CDR2. Germline trimming: 4 bases from V, 13 bases from J; junction bases outside gene matches: 15. The data belong to a study of T cell changes during pregnancy in multiple sclerosis (dated by TCRdb to between 2018 and 2020). At the level of the whole study: In women with multiple sclerosis, the researchers looked at how the T cell repertoire shifted as pregnancy progressed.

The material was peripheral blood, obtained in the first trimester of pregnancy. The V gene is TRBV28 and the J gene is TRBJ2-5; 10 of the junction bases match TRBD2. This clonotype originated in a female donor in good health, enrolled as a control in a pregnancy study. In nucleotide form, the sequence is TGTGCCAGCAGTTCTCCCCTAGCGGGAGTTTCTTTACCGTACTTC. It is translated as CASSSPLAGVSLPYF.